This record concerns one T cell receptor beta chain sequence. Trimming took 3 bases from V and 2 from J, leaving 11 bases between them. The CDR3 runs 13 residues. Germline assignment: CDR1 DFQATT and CDR2 SNEGSKA (reference sequence). These data come from a study of blood T cell repertoires in COVID-19. The table came from immunoSEQ multiplex PCR; TCRdb's copy has only in-frame clones and leaves some out. Here the sample spans 150,000 to 200,000 clones, 88% being singletons. Donors were grouped by their self-reported clinical history. Sequenced sample: PBMCs or T cells enriched from blood (not recorded which). This clonotype originated in a woman aged 45-65 years who had recovered from COVID-19. This rearrangement joins TRBV20-1 to TRBJ2-7; tentative D call: TRBD1 (5 bases). The CDR3 spells CSASPRGPYEQYF. In nucleotides, the CDR3 is TGCAGTGCTAGTCCAAGGGGCCCCTACGAGCAGTACTTC.